The rows below give T cell receptor beta chains drawn from one sample of a study of CD8+ T cells in alopecia areata. Repertoires were generated with immunoSEQ multiplex PCR, while TCRdb's copy carries only in-frame clones and drops some. The sample has some 180,000 clones, roughly 50% seen once. The sequences come from CD8+ T cells sorted from blood, collected at week 24, from a patient treated with tofacitinib. Receptor source: a human donor with alopecia areata. The CDR3 runs from the conserved cysteine through the conserved F or W. D genes are given only for firm matches. The listing skips clone size in some rows; elsewhere it reads once, few, many or a size class.

j_call | v_call | d_call | clone_size | cdr3_aa | cdr3_nt
TRBJ2-1 | TRBV7-2 | TRBD1 | few | CASSLEAGTGGPKVNEQFF | TGTGCCAGCAGCTTAGAAGCCGGGACAGGGGGCCCTAAGGTCAATGAGCAGTTCTTC
TRBJ2-3 | TRBV10-2 | TRBD2 | . | CARIHIDTSVRVIDTQYF | TGCGCCAGGATCCATATTGACACTAGCGTCAGGGTTATAGATACGCAGTATTTT
TRBJ2-5 | TRBV9 | . | . | CASSVDPGETQYF | TGTGCCAGCAGCGTAGATCCGGGAGAGACCCAGTACTTC
TRBJ1-2 | TRBV4-3 | TRBD1 | . | CASSQDRTGSSRGYTF | TGCGCCAGCAGCCAAGATAGGACAGGGAGTAGTAGGGGCTACACCTTC
TRBJ2-7 | TRBV19 | TRBD1 | few | CASSAQGAGYEQYF | TGTGCCAGTAGTGCTCAGGGGGCAGGATACGAGCAGTACTTC
TRBJ1-1 | TRBV5-1 | TRBD1 | . | CASSSDDRGTEAFF | TGCGCCAGCAGCTCGGATGACAGGGGAACTGAAGCTTTCTTT
TRBJ2-5 | TRBV5-1 | . | once | CASSLKPALRETQYF | TGCGCCAGCAGCTTAAAGCCGGCCCTCAGGGAGACCCAGTACTTC
TRBJ1-2 | TRBV2 | . | . | CASSEARGGFYGYTF | TGTGCCAGCAGTGAAGCGCGAGGCGGGTTTTATGGCTACACCTTC
TRBJ2-7 | TRBV28 | TRBD1 | . | CASSSNPWTGLSYEQYF | TGTGCCAGCAGTTCAAACCCCTGGACAGGGTTGTCCTACGAGCAGTACTTC
TRBJ2-5 | TRBV7-9 | . | . | CASSPPGTQETQYF | TGTGCCAGCAGTCCCCCGGGAACACAAGAGACCCAGTACTTC
TRBJ2-2 | TRBV27 | TRBD2 | few | CASSPMTSGGASVELFF | TGTGCCAGCAGCCCCATGACTAGCGGGGGGGCCTCGGTGGAGCTGTTTTTT
TRBJ1-4 | TRBV11-2 | . | . | CASSLNGGGSEKLFF | TGTGCCAGCAGCTTAAACGGGGGAGGTTCCGAAAAACTGTTTTTT
TRBJ2-7 | TRBV11-2 | . | . | CASSLEGTLSYEQYF | TGTGCCAGCAGCTTAGAAGGGACACTCTCCTACGAGCAGTACTTC
TRBJ1-2 | TRBV25-1 | . | . | CASSRDNNYGYTF | TGTGCCAGCAGCCGGGACAACAACTATGGCTACACCTTC
TRBJ2-7 | TRBV14 | . | once | CASSQIPGSYEQYF | TGTGCCAGCAGCCAAATCCCAGGTTCGTACGAGCAGTACTTC
TRBJ1-1 | TRBV5-1 | TRBD1 | few | CASSPRGETNTEAFF | TGCGCCAGCAGCCCCAGGGGGGAAACGAACACTGAAGCTTTCTTT
TRBJ1-2 | TRBV9 | TRBD1 | . | CASSDRTGARINYGYTF | TGTGCCAGCAGCGATCGGACAGGGGCGCGGATCAACTATGGCTACACCTTC
TRBJ2-1 | TRBV15 | TRBD1 | . | CATSRVWQGEGDEQFF | TGTGCCACCAGCAGAGTGTGGCAGGGGGAAGGGGATGAGCAGTTCTTC
TRBJ2-1 | TRBV2 | TRBD1 | few | CASSEAWTGGRNEQFF | TGTGCCAGCAGTGAAGCGTGGACAGGGGGGAGGAATGAGCAGTTCTTC
TRBJ1-1 | TRBV19 | TRBD1 | . | CASSMGGQGATEAFF | TGTGCCAGTAGTATGGGTGGACAGGGTGCCACTGAAGCTTTCTTT
TRBJ1-1 | TRBV27 | . | . | CASSLSSSEAFF | TGTGCCAGCAGTCTATCATCCTCTGAAGCTTTCTTT
TRBJ2-1 | TRBV7-8 | TRBD2 | . | CASSLEAGGLEQFF | TGTGCCAGCAGCTTAGAGGCGGGGGGGCTTGAGCAGTTCTTC
TRBJ2-3 | TRBV5-1 | TRBD2 | . | CASSLAKRGGSTDTQYF | TGCGCCAGCAGCTTGGCCAAACGGGGGGGCAGCACAGATACGCAGTATTTT
TRBJ2-3 | TRBV27 | . | few | CASTKIPLAGLQTSTDTQYF | TGTGCCAGCACTAAAATCCCGCTAGCCGGACTGCAAACTAGCACAGATACGCAGTATTTT
TRBJ1-2 | TRBV28 | . | once | CASSLGPRGGYTF | TGTGCCAGCAGTCTCGGACCCCGGGGAGGCTACACCTTC
TRBJ2-5 | TRBV27 | TRBD2 | . | CASSLVLAGETQYF | TGTGCCAGCAGTTTAGTACTAGCGGGAGAGACCCAGTACTTC
TRBJ1-5 | TRBV15 | . | . | CATSRDFNRKRDQPQHF | TGTGCCACCAGCAGAGATTTCAACAGGAAGAGGGATCAGCCCCAGCATTTT
TRBJ2-3 | TRBV1 | . | . | CTKRQGGPDTQYF | TGCACCAAGCGACAGGGGGGCCCAGATACGCAGTATTTT
TRBJ1-2 | TRBV6-5 | . | . | CASSPTANYGYTF | TGTGCCAGCAGTCCCACAGCTAACTATGGCTACACCTTC
TRBJ1-1 | TRBV2 | . | . | CASLAGREAFF | TGTGCCAGCCTCGCGGGGAGGGAAGCTTTCTTT
TRBJ2-7 | TRBV4-3 | TRBD1 | . | CASSQDRTGLYEQYF | TGCGCCAGCAGCCAAGATCGGACAGGACTCTACGAGCAGTACTTC
TRBJ1-1 | TRBV7-8 | . | few | CASSLGVAEAFF | TGTGCCAGCAGCTTAGGGGTTGCTGAAGCGTTCTTT
TRBJ2-1 | TRBV13 | . | few | CASSLPGLYNEQFF | TGTGCCAGCAGCTTACCGGGACTGTACAATGAGCAGTTCTTC
TRBJ2-2 | TRBV11-2 | . | . | CASSLRSVQGELTGELFF | TGTGCCAGCAGCTTAAGGAGTGTGCAGGGTGAACTCACCGGGGAGCTGTTTTTT
TRBJ2-1 | TRBV19 | . | . | CASQMGAGAHNEQFF | TGTGCCAGTCAGATGGGAGCTGGGGCGCACAATGAGCAGTTCTTC
TRBJ2-3 | TRBV2 | . | few | CASRTPADVTDTQYF | TGTGCCAGCCGGACCCCGGCAGACGTTACAGATACGCAGTATTTT
TRBJ2-5 | TRBV7-2 | . | . | CASSLTPRYQETQYF | TGTGCCAGCAGCTTAACCCCCCGTTACCAAGAGACCCAGTACTTC
TRBJ2-2 | TRBV4-3 | TRBD1 | . | CASSQDRGTGNTGELFF | TGCGCCAGCAGCCAAGATAGGGGGACAGGGAACACCGGGGAGCTGTTTTTT
TRBJ2-1 | TRBV2 | TRBD1 | once | CASSTTTGGKDRNEQFF | TGTGCCAGCAGCACAACTACAGGGGGCAAAGACCGCAATGAGCAGTTCTTC
TRBJ2-1 | TRBV12-5 | . | . | CASGFDVGGRRNEQFF | TGTGCTAGTGGTTTTGACGTCGGAGGGAGAAGGAATGAGCAGTTCTTC
TRBJ2-5 | TRBV5-6 | . | . | CASRFGRDQETQYF | TGTGCCAGCAGGTTTGGACGGGACCAAGAGACCCAGTACTTC
TRBJ2-2 | TRBV29-1 | TRBD1 | . | CSAVTGDTGELFF | TGCAGCGCCGTCACAGGGGACACCGGGGAGCTGTTTTTT
TRBJ1-4 | TRBV30 | . | few | CAWSEGTVRATNEKLFF | TGTGCCTGGAGTGAAGGGACGGTGCGGGCAACTAATGAAAAACTGTTTTTT
TRBJ2-7 | TRBV9 | . | . | CASSVGDGGSSYEQYF | TGTGCCAGCAGCGTAGGTGACGGGGGAAGCTCCTACGAGCAGTACTTC
TRBJ2-6 | TRBV4-3 | . | . | CANGLIGQGYGLGLSGANVLTF | TGCGCCAACGGATTGATAGGACAAGGCTATGGATTGGGGCTCTCTGGGGCCAACGTCCTGACTTTC
TRBJ2-3 | TRBV7-8 | TRBD1 | once | CASSLIPGQGIRDTQYF | TGTGCCAGCAGCTTAATACCGGGACAGGGTATAAGAGATACGCAGTATTTT
TRBJ1-5 | TRBV27 | . | . | CASSLSGGRGQPQHF | TGTGCCAGCAGTTTATCGGGGGGGCGCGGTCAGCCCCAGCATTTT
TRBJ1-2 | TRBV4-3 | . | . | CASSQDRTGNYGYTF | TGCGCCAGCAGCCAAGATCGGACCGGAAACTATGGCTACACCTTC
TRBJ2-7 | TRBV13 | TRBD2 | . | CASSGGLAGNEQYF | TGTGCCAGCAGCGGCGGACTAGCGGGGAACGAGCAGTACTTC
TRBJ1-1 | TRBV7-8 | . | . | CASSLASEGDTEAFF | TGTGCCAGCAGCTTAGCCAGCGAAGGGGACACTGAAGCTTTCTTT
TRBJ2-3 | TRBV25-1 | . | few | CASSEPGAKQYTDTQYF | TGTGCCAGCAGTGAACCGGGCGCCAAGCAATATACAGATACGCAGTATTTT
TRBJ2-1 | TRBV15 | TRBD1 | . | CATSNDRGGEQFF | TGTGCCACCAGCAACGACAGGGGAGGTGAGCAGTTCTTC
TRBJ1-2 | TRBV9 | . | few | CASRPPGDYGYTF | TGTGCCAGCAGACCTCCAGGGGACTATGGCTACACCTTC